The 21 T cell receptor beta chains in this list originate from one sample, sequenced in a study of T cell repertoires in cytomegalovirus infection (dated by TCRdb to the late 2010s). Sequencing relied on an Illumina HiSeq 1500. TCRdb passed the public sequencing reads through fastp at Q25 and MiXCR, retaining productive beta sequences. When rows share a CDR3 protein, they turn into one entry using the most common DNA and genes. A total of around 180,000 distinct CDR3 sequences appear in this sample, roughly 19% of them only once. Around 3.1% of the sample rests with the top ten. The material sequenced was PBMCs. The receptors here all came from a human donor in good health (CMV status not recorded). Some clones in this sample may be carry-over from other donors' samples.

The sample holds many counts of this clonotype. Here the CDR3 DNA reads TGTGCCAGCAGCTTAGGTGGCAGGCAATTGAACACTGAAGCTTTCTTT. As protein: CASSLGGRQLNTEAFF. V gene TRBV7-8 combines with J gene TRBJ1-1, with no clear D. With 1 base removed from V and 0 bases from J, the gap between germline ends came to 12 bases. The CDR3 is 16 amino acids. Per germline, CDR1 SGHVS and CDR2 FQNEAQ.

The DNA for the CDR3 is TGTGCCAGCAATAAGGGGGGGGCTGATTACGAGCAGTACTTC. Its protein product is CASNKGGADYEQYF. The chain employs TRBV7-6 and TRBJ2-7, with D possibly matching TRBD2 (7 bases). Trimming left V 7 bases short and J 4 bases short, with 17 bases between. Germline assignment: CDR1 SGHVS and CDR2 FNYEAQ. This CDR3 spans 14 amino acids.

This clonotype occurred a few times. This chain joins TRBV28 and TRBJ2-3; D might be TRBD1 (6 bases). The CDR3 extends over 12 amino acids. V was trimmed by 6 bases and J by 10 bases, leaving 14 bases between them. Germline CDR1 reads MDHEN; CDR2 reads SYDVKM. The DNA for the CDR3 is TGTGCCAGCAGAGTAACAGGGAACGCGCAGTATTTT. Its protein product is CASRVTGNAQYF.

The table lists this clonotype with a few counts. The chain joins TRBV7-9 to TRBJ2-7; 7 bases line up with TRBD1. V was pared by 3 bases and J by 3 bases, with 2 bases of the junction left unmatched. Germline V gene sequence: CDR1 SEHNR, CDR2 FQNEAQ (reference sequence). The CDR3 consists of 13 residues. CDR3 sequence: CASSFGQVYEQYF. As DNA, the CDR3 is TGTGCCAGCAGCTTTGGACAGGTCTACGAGCAGTACTTC.

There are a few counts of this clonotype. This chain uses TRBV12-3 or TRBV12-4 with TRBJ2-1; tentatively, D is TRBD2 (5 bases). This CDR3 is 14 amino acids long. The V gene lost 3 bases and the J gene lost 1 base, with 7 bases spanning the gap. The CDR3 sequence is CASSFAGSYNEQFF. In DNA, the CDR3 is TGTGCCAGCAGTTTTGCGGGTTCCTACAATGAGCAGTTCTTC.

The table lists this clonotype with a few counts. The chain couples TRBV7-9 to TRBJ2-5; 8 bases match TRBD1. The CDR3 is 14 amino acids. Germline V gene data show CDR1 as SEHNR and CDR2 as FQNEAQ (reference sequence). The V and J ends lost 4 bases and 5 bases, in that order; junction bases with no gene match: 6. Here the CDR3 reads CASSSRTGIETQYF. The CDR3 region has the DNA TGTGCCAGCAGCTCCAGGACAGGGATTGAGACCCAGTACTTC.

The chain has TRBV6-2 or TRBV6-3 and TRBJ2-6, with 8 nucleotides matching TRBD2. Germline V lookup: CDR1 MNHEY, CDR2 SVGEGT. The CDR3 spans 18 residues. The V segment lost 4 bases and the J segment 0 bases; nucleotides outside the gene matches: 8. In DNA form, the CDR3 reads TGTGCCAGCAGTTCCGGAGCGGGGGCTTCCTCTGGGGCCAACGTCCTGACTTTC. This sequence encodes CASSSGAGASSGANVLTF.

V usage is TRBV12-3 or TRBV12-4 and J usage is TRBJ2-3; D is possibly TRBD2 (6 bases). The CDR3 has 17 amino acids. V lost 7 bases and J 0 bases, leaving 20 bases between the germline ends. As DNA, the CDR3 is TGTGCCAGCACCCGGCGGTCTGGGGGGACTAGCACAGATACGCAGTATTTT. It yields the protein CASTRRSGGTSTDTQYF.

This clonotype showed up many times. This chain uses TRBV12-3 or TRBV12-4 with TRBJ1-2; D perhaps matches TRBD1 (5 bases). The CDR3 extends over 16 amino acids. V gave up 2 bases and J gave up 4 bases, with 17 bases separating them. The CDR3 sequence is CASSLTPGPILYGYTF. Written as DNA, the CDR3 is TGTGCCAGCAGTTTAACGCCGGGACCGATTCTCTATGGCTACACCTTC.

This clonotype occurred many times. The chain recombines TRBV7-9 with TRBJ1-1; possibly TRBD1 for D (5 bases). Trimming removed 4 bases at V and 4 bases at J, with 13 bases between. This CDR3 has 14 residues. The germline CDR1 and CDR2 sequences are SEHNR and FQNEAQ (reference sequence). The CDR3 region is CASSSGEGSTEAFF. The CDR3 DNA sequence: TGTGCCAGCAGCTCCGGGGAGGGGAGCACTGAAGCTTTCTTT. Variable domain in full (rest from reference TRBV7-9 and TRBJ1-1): DTGVSQNPRHKITKRGQNVTFRCDPISEHNRLYWYRQTLGQGPEFLTYFQNEAQLEKSRLLSDRFSAERPKGSFSTLEIQRTEQGDSAMYLCASSSGEGSTEAFFGQGTRLTVV.

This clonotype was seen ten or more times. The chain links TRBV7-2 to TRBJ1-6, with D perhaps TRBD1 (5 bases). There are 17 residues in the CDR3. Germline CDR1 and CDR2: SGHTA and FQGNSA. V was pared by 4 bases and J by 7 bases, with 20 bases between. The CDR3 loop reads CASSSPRVAGQNSPLHF. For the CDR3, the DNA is TGTGCCAGCAGCTCCCCACGGGTTGCGGGGCAGAATTCACCCCTCCACTTT.

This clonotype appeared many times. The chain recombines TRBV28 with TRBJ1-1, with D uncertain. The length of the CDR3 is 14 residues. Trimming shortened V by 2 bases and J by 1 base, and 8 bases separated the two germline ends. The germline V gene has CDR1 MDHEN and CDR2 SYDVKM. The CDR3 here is CASSLPASNTEAFF. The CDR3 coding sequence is TGTGCCAGCAGTTTACCCGCGTCGAACACTGAAGCTTTCTTT.

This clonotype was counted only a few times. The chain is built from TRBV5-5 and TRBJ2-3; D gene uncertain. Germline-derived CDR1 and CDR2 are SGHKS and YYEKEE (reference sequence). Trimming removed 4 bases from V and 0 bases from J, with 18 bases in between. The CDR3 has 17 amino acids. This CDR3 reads CASSQEPGSTSTDTQYF. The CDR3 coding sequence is TGTGCCAGCAGCCAAGAACCCGGGTCAACAAGCACAGATACGCAGTATTTT. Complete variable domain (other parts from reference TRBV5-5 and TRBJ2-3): DAGVTQSPTHLIKTRGQQVTLRCSPISGHKSVSWYQQVLGQGPQFIFQYYEKEERGRGNFPDRFSARQFPNYSSELNVNALLLGDSALYLCASSQEPGSTSTDTQYFGPGTRLTVL.

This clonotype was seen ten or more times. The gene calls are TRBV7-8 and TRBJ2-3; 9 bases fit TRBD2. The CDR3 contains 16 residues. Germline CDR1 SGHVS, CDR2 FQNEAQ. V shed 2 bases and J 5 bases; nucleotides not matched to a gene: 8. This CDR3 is CASSLLREGLVDTQYF. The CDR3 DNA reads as TGTGCCAGCAGCTTACTGCGGGAGGGCCTTGTAGATACGCAGTATTTT.

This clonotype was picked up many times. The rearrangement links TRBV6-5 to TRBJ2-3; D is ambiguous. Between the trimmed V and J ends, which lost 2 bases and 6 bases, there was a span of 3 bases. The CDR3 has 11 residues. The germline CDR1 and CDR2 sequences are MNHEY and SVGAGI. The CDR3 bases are TGTGCCAGCAGTTACCGGGATACGCAGTATTTT. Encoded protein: CASSYRDTQYF.

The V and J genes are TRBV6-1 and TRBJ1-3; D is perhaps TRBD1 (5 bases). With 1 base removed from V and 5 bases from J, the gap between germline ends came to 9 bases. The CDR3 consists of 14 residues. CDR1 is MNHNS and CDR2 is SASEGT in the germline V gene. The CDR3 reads CASSEGQGRNTIYF. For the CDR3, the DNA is TGTGCCAGCAGTGAAGGCCAGGGACGAAACACCATATATTTT.

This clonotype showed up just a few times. CDR3 bases: TGCGCCAGCAGCTTGGAGGGGGCCGGGACAGATACGCAGTATTTT. Amino acid sequence: CASSLEGAGTDTQYF. The rearrangement uses TRBV5-1 and TRBJ2-3; 7 bases match TRBD1. V gave up 0 bases and J gave up 3 bases; unmatched junction bases: 4. This CDR3 region has 15 residues. The germline V gene encodes CDR1 SGHRS and CDR2 YFSETQ.

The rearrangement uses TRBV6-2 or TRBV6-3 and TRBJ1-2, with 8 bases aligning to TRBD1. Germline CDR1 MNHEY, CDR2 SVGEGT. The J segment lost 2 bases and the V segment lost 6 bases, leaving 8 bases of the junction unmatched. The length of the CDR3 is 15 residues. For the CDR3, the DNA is TGTGCCAGCAGCAGCAGACAGGGGATCAACTATGGCTACACCTTC. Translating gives CASSSRQGINYGYTF.

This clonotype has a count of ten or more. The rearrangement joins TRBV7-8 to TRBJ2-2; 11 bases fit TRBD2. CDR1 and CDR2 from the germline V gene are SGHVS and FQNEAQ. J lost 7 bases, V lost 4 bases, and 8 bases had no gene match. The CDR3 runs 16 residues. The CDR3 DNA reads TGTGCCAGCAGCTCCCCACTAGCGGGAGTGGGCGGGGAGCTGTTTTTT. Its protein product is CASSSPLAGVGGELFF.

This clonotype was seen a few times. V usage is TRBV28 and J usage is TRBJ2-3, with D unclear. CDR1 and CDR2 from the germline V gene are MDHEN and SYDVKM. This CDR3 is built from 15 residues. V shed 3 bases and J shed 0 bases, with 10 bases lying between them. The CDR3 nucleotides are TGTGCCAGCAGTTTCCCAACAACTAGCACAGATACGCAGTATTTT. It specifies CASSFPTTSTDTQYF.

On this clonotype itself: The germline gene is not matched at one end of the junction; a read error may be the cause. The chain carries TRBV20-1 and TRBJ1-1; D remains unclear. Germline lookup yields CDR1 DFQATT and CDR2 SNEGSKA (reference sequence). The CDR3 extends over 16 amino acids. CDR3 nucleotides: TGCAGTGCCAGAGGGTACCAGAGTCAACTTAACACTGAAGCTTTCTTT. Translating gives CSARGYQSQLNTEAFF.